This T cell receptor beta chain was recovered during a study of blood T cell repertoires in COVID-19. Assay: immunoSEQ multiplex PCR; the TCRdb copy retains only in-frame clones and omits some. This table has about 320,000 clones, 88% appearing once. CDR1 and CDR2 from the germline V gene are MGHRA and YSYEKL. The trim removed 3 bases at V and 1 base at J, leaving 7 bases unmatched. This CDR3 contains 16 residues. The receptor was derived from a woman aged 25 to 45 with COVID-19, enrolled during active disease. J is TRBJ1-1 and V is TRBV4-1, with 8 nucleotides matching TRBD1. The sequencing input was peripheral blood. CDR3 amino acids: CASSHHVDRGNTEAFF. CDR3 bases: TGCGCCAGCAGCCACCATGTTGACAGGGGGAACACTGAAGCTTTCTTT.